This T cell receptor beta chain was identified during a study of cytomegalovirus exposure and HLA in healthy donors. This clone appeared a single time. This table comes from immunoSEQ multiplex PCR, and its TCRdb copy is limited to in-frame clones, with some not included. The sample lists hundreds of thousands of clones; roughly 90% were seen once. The CDR3 loop spans 15 amino acids. Germline assignment: CDR1 SNHLY and CDR2 FYNNEI. V was pared by 6 bases and J by 0 bases, with 4 bases of the junction left unmatched. The V call is TRBV2, the J call TRBJ2-7, with TRBD1 identical over 11 bases. Sequencing was performed on PBMCs. This clonotype was obtained from a woman between 18 and 30 years old in good health and CMV-seronegative. As DNA, the CDR3 is TGTGCCAGCAGGGGACAGGGGGGACACTCCTACGAGCAGTACTTC. Protein sequence: CASRGQGGHSYEQYF. The whole variable domain, filled in from reference TRBV2 and TRBJ2-7, reads EPEVTQTPSHQVTQMGQEVILRCVPISNHLYFYWYRQILGQKVEFLVSFYNNEISEKSEIFDDQFSVERPDGSNFTLKIRSTKLEDSAMYFCASRGQGGHSYEQYFGPGTRLTVT.